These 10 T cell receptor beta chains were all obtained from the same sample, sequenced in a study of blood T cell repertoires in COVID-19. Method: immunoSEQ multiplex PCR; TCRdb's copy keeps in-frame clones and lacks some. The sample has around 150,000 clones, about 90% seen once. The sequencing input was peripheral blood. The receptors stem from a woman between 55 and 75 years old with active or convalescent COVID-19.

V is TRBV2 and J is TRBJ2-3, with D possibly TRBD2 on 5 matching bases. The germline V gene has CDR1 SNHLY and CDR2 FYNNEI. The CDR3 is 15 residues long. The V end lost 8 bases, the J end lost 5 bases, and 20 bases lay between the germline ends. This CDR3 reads CASPDGTRGQDTQYF. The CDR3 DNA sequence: TGTGCCAGCCCAGACGGTACCCGAGGGCAAGATACGCAGTATTTT.

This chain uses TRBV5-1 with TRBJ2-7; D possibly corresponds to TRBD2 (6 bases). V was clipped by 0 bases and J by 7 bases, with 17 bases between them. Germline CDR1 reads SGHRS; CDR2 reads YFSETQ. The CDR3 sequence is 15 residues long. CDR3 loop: CASSLVPGVEGEQYF. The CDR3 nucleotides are TGCGCCAGCAGCTTGGTCCCGGGAGTCGAGGGGGAGCAGTACTTC.

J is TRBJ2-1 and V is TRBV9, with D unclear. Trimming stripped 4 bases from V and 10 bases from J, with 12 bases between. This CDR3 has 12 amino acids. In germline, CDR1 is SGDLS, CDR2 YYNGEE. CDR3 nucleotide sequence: TGTGCCAGCAGCTTAAGCCCGAAGGAGCAGTTCTTC. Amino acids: CASSLSPKEQFF.

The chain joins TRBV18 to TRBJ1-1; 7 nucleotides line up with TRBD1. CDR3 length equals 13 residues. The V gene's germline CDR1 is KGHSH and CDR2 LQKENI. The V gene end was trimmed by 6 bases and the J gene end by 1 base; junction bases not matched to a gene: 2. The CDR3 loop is CASSRDRNTEAFF. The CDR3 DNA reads TGTGCCAGCTCGCGGGACAGGAACACTGAAGCTTTCTTT.

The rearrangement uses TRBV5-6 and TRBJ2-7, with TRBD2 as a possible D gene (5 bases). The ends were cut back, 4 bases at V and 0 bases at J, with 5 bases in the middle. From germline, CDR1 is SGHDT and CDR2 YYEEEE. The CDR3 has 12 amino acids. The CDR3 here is CASSGSSYEQYF. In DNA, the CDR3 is TGTGCCAGCAGCGGGAGCTCCTACGAGCAGTACTTC.

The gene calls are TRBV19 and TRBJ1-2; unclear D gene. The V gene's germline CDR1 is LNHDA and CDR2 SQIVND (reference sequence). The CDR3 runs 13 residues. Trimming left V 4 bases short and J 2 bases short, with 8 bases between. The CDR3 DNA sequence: TGTGCCAGTAGTACTAGAACAAACTATGGCTACACCTTC. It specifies CASSTRTNYGYTF.

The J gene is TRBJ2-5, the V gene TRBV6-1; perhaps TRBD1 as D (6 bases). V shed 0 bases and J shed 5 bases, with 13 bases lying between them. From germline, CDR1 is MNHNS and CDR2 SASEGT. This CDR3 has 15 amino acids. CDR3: CASSEAGASMETQYF. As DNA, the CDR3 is TGTGCCAGCAGTGAAGCGGGGGCTAGCATGGAGACCCAGTACTTC.

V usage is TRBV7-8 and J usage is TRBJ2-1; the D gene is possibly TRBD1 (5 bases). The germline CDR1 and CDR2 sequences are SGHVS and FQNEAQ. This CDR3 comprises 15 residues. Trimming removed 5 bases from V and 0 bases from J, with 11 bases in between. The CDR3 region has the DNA TGTGCCAGCAGCGCCGGAGACAGCTCCTACAATGAGCAGTTCTTC. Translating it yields CASSAGDSSYNEQFF.

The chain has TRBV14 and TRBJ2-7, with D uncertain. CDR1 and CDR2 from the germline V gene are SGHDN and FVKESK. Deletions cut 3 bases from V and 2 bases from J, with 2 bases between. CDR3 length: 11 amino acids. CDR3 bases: TGTGCCAGCAGCCACGCCTACGAGCAGTACTTC. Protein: CASSHAYEQYF.

CDR3 in amino acids: CACDREVTQYF. The CDR3 DNA reads TGTGCCTGCGACAGGGAGGTGACCCAGTACTTC. This chain connects TRBV30 to TRBJ2-5, with D perhaps TRBD1 (7 bases). Trimming cost V 6 bases and J 7 bases, with 12 bases left between them. This CDR3 is built from 11 residues. From germline, CDR1 is GTSNPN and CDR2 SVGIG (reference sequence).